This T cell receptor (beta chain) was recovered during a study of OX40 agonist ivuxolimab in advanced cancers. Data came from immunoSEQ multiplex PCR; TCRdb stores just in-frame clones and leaves some out. The sample has about 80,000 clones, roughly 87% seen once; the top ten hold around 0.19%. V trimming: 1 base; J trimming: 6 bases; junction bases outside the gene matches: 3. CDR3 length equals 15 residues. The germline V gene encodes CDR1 MNHNS and CDR2 SASEGT. The TCR sequence derives from an adult with an advanced solid tumor such as melanoma, head and neck, liver or kidney cancer. The sample consisted of CD4+ or CD8+ T cells sorted from blood, taken in a trial of the OX40 agonist ivuxolimab. The rearrangement joins TRBV6-1 to TRBJ1-6, with TRBD1 identical over 7 bases. CDR3 DNA sequence: TGTGCCAGCAGTGAAGTCGACAGGGTTAATTCACCCCTCCACTTT. Residues: CASSEVDRVNSPLHF.